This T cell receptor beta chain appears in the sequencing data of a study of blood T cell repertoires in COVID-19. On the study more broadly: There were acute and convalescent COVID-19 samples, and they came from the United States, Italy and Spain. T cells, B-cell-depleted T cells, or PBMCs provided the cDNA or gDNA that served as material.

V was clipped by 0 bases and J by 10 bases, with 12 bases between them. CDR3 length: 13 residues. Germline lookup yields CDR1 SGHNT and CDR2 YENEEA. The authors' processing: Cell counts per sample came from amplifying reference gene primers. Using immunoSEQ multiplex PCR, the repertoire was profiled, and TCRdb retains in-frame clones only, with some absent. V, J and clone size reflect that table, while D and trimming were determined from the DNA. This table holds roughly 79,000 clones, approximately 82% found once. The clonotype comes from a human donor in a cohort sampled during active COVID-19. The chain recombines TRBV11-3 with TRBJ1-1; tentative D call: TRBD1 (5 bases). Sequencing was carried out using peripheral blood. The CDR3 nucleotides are TGTGCCAGCAGCTTAGACACAGGCGGTTCAGCTTTCTTT. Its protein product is CASSLDTGGSAFF.